This T cell receptor beta chain was observed in a study of radiation and T cells in renal cell carcinoma. The repertoire was sequenced with immunoSEQ multiplex PCR; TCRdb's copy has only in-frame clones and lacks some. In the table there are under 7,000 clones, around 65% of which are singletons. The length of the CDR3 is 11 residues. The V end was cut by 5 bases, the J end by 10 bases, with 10 bases between. Germline V lookup: CDR1 SGHTA, CDR2 FQGNSA. This sample's treatment: treatment-naive control, cytoreductive nephrectomy. Control tumor donors were several females and 10 to 12 males, median age approximately 60 years.

V and J are TRBV7-2 and TRBJ2-3; D not resolved. The sequences come from tumor tissue, collected from a patient whose treatment was nephrectomy without radiotherapy. The sequence came from a human donor with renal cell carcinoma. The CDR3 loop is CASSGPVPQYF. CDR3 DNA sequence: TGTGCCAGCAGCGGCCCAGTGCCGCAGTATTTT.